Detailed here is one TCR beta chain. Its matching antigen is unknown. This was a deep-level run. Authors' data handling: ImmunoSEQ gave junction-only sequences without quality scores, so filtering differed. The repertoire was sequenced with immunoSEQ multiplex PCR; TCRdb's copy has only in-frame clones and lacks some. V, J and clone size were drawn from that table, and D and trimming were deduced from the DNA. The table has roughly 850,000 clones, about 96% seen once; the top ten hold less than 0.3%. Naive CD8 isolation took CD45RO-negative cells positively selected for CCR7 and excluded terminally differentiated effector memory CD45RA+ cells. The data stem from a study of shared clonotypes between healthy human individuals. Looking at the study overall: CD8 memory received one plate per donor, CD8 naive two, CD4 memory three and CD4 naive three. Study outcomes and limitations: The generation probabilities recorded for non-shared clonotypes fell below those of clonotypes shared by all four donors.

V dropped 4 bases and J dropped 10; count of bases not matched to a gene: 4. This CDR3 comprises 15 residues. Germline CDR1 reads SGHKS; CDR2 reads YYEKEE (reference sequence). The sequenced sample was naive CD8+ T cells sorted from blood. The rearrangement joins TRBV5-5 to TRBJ2-2; 16 bases are a match to TRBD2. This sequence was found in a man aged 30 to 45 in good health. The CDR3, as DNA: TGTGCCAGCAGCGGGACTAGCGGGAGGGTCGCGGAGCTGTTTTTT. This sequence encodes CASSGTSGRVAELFF.